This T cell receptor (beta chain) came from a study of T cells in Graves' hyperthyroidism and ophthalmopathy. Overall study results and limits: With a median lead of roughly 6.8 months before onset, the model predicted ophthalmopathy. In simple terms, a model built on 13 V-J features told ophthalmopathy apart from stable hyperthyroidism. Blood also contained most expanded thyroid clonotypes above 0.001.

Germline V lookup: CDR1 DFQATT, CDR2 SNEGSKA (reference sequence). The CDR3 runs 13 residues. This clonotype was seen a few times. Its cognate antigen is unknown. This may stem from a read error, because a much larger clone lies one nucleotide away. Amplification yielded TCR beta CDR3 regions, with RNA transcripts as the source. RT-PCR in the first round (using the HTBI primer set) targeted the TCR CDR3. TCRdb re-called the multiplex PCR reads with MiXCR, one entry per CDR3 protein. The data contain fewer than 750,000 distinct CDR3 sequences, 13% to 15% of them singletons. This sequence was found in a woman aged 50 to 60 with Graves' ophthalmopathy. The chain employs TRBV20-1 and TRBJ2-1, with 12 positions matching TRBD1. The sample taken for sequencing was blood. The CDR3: CCAPGQGAYEQFF. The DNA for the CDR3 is TGCTGTGCTCCGGGACAGGGGGCTTATGAGCAGTTCTTC.